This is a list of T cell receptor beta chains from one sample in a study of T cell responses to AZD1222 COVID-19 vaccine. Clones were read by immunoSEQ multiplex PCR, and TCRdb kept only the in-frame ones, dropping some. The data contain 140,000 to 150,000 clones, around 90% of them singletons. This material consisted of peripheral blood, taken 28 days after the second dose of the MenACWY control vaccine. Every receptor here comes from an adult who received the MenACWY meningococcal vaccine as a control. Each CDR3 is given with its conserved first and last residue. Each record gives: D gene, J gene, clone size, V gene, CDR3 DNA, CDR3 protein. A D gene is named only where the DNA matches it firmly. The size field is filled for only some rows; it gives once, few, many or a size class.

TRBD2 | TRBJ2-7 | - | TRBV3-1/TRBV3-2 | TGTGCCAGCAGCCAGAGCGGGGCTTACGAGCAGTACTTC | CASSQSGAYEQYF
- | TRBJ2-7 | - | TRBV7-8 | TGTGCCAGCGGGAGGGACAGGAGGGACTACGAGCAGTACTTC | CASGRDRRDYEQYF
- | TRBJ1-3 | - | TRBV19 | TGTGCCAGTAGTCCAGGGACTGCCGGCTCTGGAAACACCATATATTTT | CASSPGTAGSGNTIYF
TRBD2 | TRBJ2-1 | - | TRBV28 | TGTGCCAGCAGCCCACGGACTAGCGAAAGCTCCTACAATGAGCAGTTCTTC | CASSPRTSESSYNEQFF
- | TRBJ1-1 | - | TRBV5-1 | TGCGCCAGCAGCTTGGGGTCTGGGAACACTGAAGCTTTCTTT | CASSLGSGNTEAFF
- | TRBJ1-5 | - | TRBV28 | TGTGCCAGCAGTTCAGGGGTGAGCAATCAGCCCCAGCATTTT | CASSSGVSNQPQHF
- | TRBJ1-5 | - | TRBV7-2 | TGTGCCAGCAGCTTAGAGGCGCAGGGCCAGCCCCAGCATTTT | CASSLEAQGQPQHF
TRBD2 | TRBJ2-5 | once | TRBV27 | TGTGCCAGCAGTCGTAGACGTATAGCGGGAGAACCAGAGACCCAGTACTTC | CASSRRRIAGEPETQYF
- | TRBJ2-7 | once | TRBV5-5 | TGTGCCAGCAGCTTTTCGGCGGACAGCTCCTACGAGCAGTACTTC | CASSFSADSSYEQYF
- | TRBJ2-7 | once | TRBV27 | TGTGCCAGCAGTTTTAAGCCTCCCTCGTGGGGCGAGCAGTACTTC | CASSFKPPSWGEQYF
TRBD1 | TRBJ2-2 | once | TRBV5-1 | TGCGCCAGCAGCCCCCGGGACAGGGGGCCTTCCGGGGAGCTGTTTTTT | CASSPRDRGPSGELFF
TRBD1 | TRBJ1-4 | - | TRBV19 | TGTGCCAGTAGTCCCGACAGGGATGAAAAACTGTTTTTT | CASSPDRDEKLFF
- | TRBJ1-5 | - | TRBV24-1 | TGTGCCACCAGTGATAGCGGTAGCAATCAGCCCCAGCATTTT | CATSDSGSNQPQHF
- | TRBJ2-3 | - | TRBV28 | TGTGCCAGCAGTCTAACCAGGGGCGGGGGTTTCACAGATACGCAGTATTTT | CASSLTRGGGFTDTQYF
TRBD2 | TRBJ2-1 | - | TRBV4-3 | TGCGCCAGCAGCCAAGATTGGCTAGCGGGTTCCGTCAATGAGCAGTTCTTC | CASSQDWLAGSVNEQFF
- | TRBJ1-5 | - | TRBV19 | TGTGCCAGTAGTGCGTCCCAGTGGGGGGTTCGGCTCCAGCATTTT | CASSASQWGVRLQHF
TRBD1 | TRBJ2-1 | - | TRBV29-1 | TGCAGCGTTAGACAGGGTAATGAGCAGTTCTTC | CSVRQGNEQFF
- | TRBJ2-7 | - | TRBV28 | TGTGCCAGCAGTTTCCCCTGGGCGTCGGGCAGCAGCGAGCAGTACTTC | CASSFPWASGSSEQYF
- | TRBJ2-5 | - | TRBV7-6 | TGTGCCAGCAGCTTCCGGGACTCACAAGAGACCCAGTACTTC | CASSFRDSQETQYF